A selection of T cell receptor beta chains follows, all from one sample in a study of T cells after yellow fever vaccination. TCRdb reprocessed the 5' RACE reads via MiXCR and lists one record per CDR3 protein. The profile shows some 350,000 distinct CDR3 sequences, 4.1% of them singletons. The material was PBMCs, obtained 5 days after the yellow fever booster vaccination. The origin of the receptors is a man aged 18 to 30 who received the YFV17D yellow fever vaccine. Both conserved end residues are part of each CDR3. Fields, in order: J gene, clone size, D gene, V gene, CDR3 DNA, CDR3 protein. The D gene is left open where the match is weak. Clone sizes are given selectively: once, few, many, or a class where the clone is expanded.

J gene: TRBJ2-2
clone size: many
D gene: -
V gene: TRBV4-2
CDR3 DNA: TGTGCCAGCAGCCAGGAAGGACTCGCCACCGGGGAGCTGTTTTTT
CDR3 protein: CASSQEGLATGELFF

J gene: TRBJ2-1
clone size: many
D gene: -
V gene: TRBV10-3
CDR3 DNA: TGTGCCATCAGTGAGTCCTCTCTCAACAATGAGCAGTTCTTC
CDR3 protein: CAISESSLNNEQFF

J gene: TRBJ2-7
clone size: few
D gene: TRBD1
V gene: TRBV20-1
CDR3 DNA: TGCAGTGCTAGGACAGGGGGATCCTACGAGCAGTACTTC
CDR3 protein: CSARTGGSYEQYF

J gene: TRBJ2-5
clone size: few
D gene: TRBD2
V gene: TRBV9
CDR3 DNA: TGTGCCAGCAGCGTAAGCAGCACTAGCGGAGAGACCCAGTACTTC
CDR3 protein: CASSVSSTSGETQYF

J gene: TRBJ2-3
clone size: -
D gene: TRBD2
V gene: TRBV30
CDR3 DNA: TGTGCCTGGAGCGCAGAACTGCTAGCGGTGGGCACAGATACGCAGTATTTT
CDR3 protein: CAWSAELLAVGTDTQYF

J gene: TRBJ2-1
clone size: few
D gene: -
V gene: TRBV5-4
CDR3 DNA: TGTGCCAGCAGCTTGTGGGGGATTAACAATGAGCAGTTCTTC
CDR3 protein: CASSLWGINNEQFF

J gene: TRBJ2-2
clone size: many
D gene: TRBD1
V gene: TRBV5-1
CDR3 DNA: TGCGCCAGCAGCCCTGCTCGGACAGGGGACACCGGGGAGCTGTTTTTT
CDR3 protein: CASSPARTGDTGELFF

J gene: TRBJ2-2
clone size: -
D gene: TRBD2
V gene: TRBV4-1
CDR3 DNA: TGCGCCAGCAGCCGAGGACTAGCGGGGCCCCGGGAGCTGTTTTTT
CDR3 protein: CASSRGLAGPRELFF

J gene: TRBJ1-5
clone size: many
D gene: TRBD1
V gene: TRBV6-1
CDR3 DNA: TGTGCCAGCAGTGACGGACAGGGGTCTCCCTATAGCAATCAGCCCCAGCATTTT
CDR3 protein: CASSDGQGSPYSNQPQHF

J gene: TRBJ2-1
clone size: -
D gene: TRBD1
V gene: TRBV3-1
CDR3 DNA: TGTGCCAGCAGCCAAACAGGGGGCAAAAAAAATGAGCAGTTCTTC
CDR3 protein: CASSQTGGKKNEQFF

J gene: TRBJ2-3
clone size: few
D gene: TRBD1
V gene: TRBV5-1
CDR3 DNA: TGCGCCAGCCGGGGACAGGACACAGATACGCAGTATTTT
CDR3 protein: CASRGQDTDTQYF

J gene: TRBJ1-1
clone size: few
D gene: TRBD1
V gene: TRBV7-2
CDR3 DNA: TGTGCCAGCAGCACTATACCCCTGGGACAGCCTAACACTGAAGCTTTCTTT
CDR3 protein: CASSTIPLGQPNTEAFF

J gene: TRBJ2-5
clone size: -
D gene: -
V gene: TRBV11-2
CDR3 DNA: TGTGCCAGCAGCTTAAGAGCCCTCGGACAATCGGAGACCCAGTACTTC
CDR3 protein: CASSLRALGQSETQYF

J gene: TRBJ1-5
clone size: few
D gene: -
V gene: TRBV29-1
CDR3 DNA: TGCAGCGTTGAATTGGGGGCAGGTCAGCCCCAGCATTTT
CDR3 protein: CSVELGAGQPQHF

J gene: TRBJ2-3
clone size: -
D gene: -
V gene: TRBV18
CDR3 DNA: TGTGCCAGCTCACCATTCTTAAGGGGCGCGGGGGCCGCGGCGCAGTATTTT
CDR3 protein: CASSPFLRGAGAAAQYF

J gene: TRBJ1-1
clone size: few
D gene: -
V gene: TRBV12-3/TRBV12-4
CDR3 DNA: TGTGCCAGCAGTTTATGGACGGCGATAGAAGCTTTCTTT
CDR3 protein: CASSLWTAIEAFF

J gene: TRBJ2-4
clone size: few
D gene: -
V gene: TRBV28
CDR3 DNA: TGTGCCAGCAGTTCCGACAGATTAAACATTCAGTACTTC
CDR3 protein: CASSSDRLNIQYF

J gene: TRBJ2-3
clone size: -
D gene: TRBD2
V gene: TRBV7-2
CDR3 DNA: TGTGCCAGCAGTTCCCGACTAGCGGGCCCAGATACGCAGTATTTT
CDR3 protein: CASSSRLAGPDTQYF

J gene: TRBJ2-7
clone size: few
D gene: -
V gene: TRBV2
CDR3 DNA: TGTGCCAGCAGTGAAATCGGCACTCCGTTTTACGAGCAGTACTTC
CDR3 protein: CASSEIGTPFYEQYF

J gene: TRBJ2-1
clone size: -
D gene: -
V gene: TRBV18
CDR3 DNA: TGTGCCAGCTCACCCGACAGGTTGGGGCAGTTCTTC
CDR3 protein: CASSPDRLGQFF

J gene: TRBJ2-7
clone size: -
D gene: TRBD2
V gene: TRBV6-6
CDR3 DNA: TGTGCCAGCAGTTATAGCGGGGGGGACTCCTACGAGCAGTACTTC
CDR3 protein: CASSYSGGDSYEQYF

J gene: TRBJ2-4
clone size: -
D gene: TRBD2
V gene: TRBV5-4
CDR3 DNA: TGTGCCAGCAGCTCCGCCGGGACTAGCGTGAAGGACAAAAACATTCAGTACTTC
CDR3 protein: CASSSAGTSVKDKNIQYF

J gene: TRBJ2-5
clone size: -
D gene: -
V gene: TRBV12-3/TRBV12-4
CDR3 DNA: TGTGCCAGCAGATCGGCGAACTATCGGCAAGGAGAGACCCAGTACTTC
CDR3 protein: CASRSANYRQGETQYF

J gene: TRBJ2-7
clone size: many
D gene: -
V gene: TRBV9
CDR3 DNA: TGTGCCAGCAGCTCTCGACAGAGGTCCTACGAGCAGTACTTC
CDR3 protein: CASSSRQRSYEQYF

J gene: TRBJ2-1
clone size: few
D gene: -
V gene: TRBV15
CDR3 DNA: TGTGCCACCAGCAGAGATAACAGGTACAACAATGAGCAGTTCTTC
CDR3 protein: CATSRDNRYNNEQFF

J gene: TRBJ2-3
clone size: many
D gene: -
V gene: TRBV4-2
CDR3 DNA: TGTGCCAGCAGCCAATCACAGGGGAGGGGCACAGATACGCAGTATTTT
CDR3 protein: CASSQSQGRGTDTQYF